Following are 29 T cell receptor beta chains from one sample sequenced in a study of blood T cells in healthy people across ages. The use of a sample-barcoded 5' primer and a J-beta primer mix characterized a second PCR of about 7 to 12 cycles. TCRdb called the 5' RACE reads again in MiXCR, with one record for every CDR3 protein. The sample records 550,000 to 700,000 distinct CDR3 sequences, 25% to 30% being singletons. The sequencing input was blood. Receptors originate from a woman aged 70 to 79 in good health.

The J gene is TRBJ2-5, the V gene TRBV11-2; TRBD2 matches at 11 bases. V was pared by 3 bases and J by 4 bases, with 7 bases of the junction left unmatched. Germline CDR1 is SGHAT and CDR2 is FQNNGV. The CDR3 is 16 residues long. Here the CDR3 reads CASSFLAGGVGETQYF. The CDR3 DNA sequence: TGTGCCAGCAGCTTCCTAGCGGGGGGCGTGGGAGAGACCCAGTACTTC.

The chain combines TRBV6-6 with TRBJ1-3; no reliable D call. Per the germline V gene, CDR1 is MNHNY and CDR2 is SVGAGI (reference sequence). This CDR3 has 14 amino acids. Trimming took 0 bases from V and 2 from J, leaving 5 bases between them. CDR3 coding DNA: TGTGCCAGCAGTTACTCGACAACTGGAAACACCATATATTTT. It specifies CASSYSTTGNTIYF.

The rearrangement uses TRBV7-2 and TRBJ2-5; 9 positions match TRBD1. Germline-derived CDR1 and CDR2 are SGHTA and FQGNSA. Trimming removed 5 bases from V and 2 bases from J; junction bases left unmatched: 3. The CDR3 extends over 14 amino acids. The CDR3 spells CASSAGTGQETQYF. CDR3 DNA: TGTGCCAGCAGCGCCGGGACAGGGCAAGAGACCCAGTACTTC.

This clonotype was detected only a few times. V is TRBV6-2 or TRBV6-3 and J is TRBJ1-5; the D gene is possibly TRBD1 (6 bases). The V and J ends lost 5 bases and 0 bases respectively, with 11 bases between them. Germline assignment: CDR1 MNHEY and CDR2 SVGEGT. The length of the CDR3 is 15 residues. CDR3 bases: TGTGCCAGCAGTAGGGACACGTATAGCAATCAGCCCCAGCATTTT. As protein: CASSRDTYSNQPQHF.

V usage is TRBV7-2 and J usage is TRBJ1-5; D uncertain. V lost 3 bases and J 4 bases, leaving 7 bases between the germline ends. This CDR3 region has 13 residues. The germline V gene has CDR1 SGHTA and CDR2 FQGNSA. CDR3 coding DNA: TGTGCCAGCAGCTTTAGGACTAATCAGCCCCAGCATTTT. As protein: CASSFRTNQPQHF.

This clonotype has a handful of counts. This chain joins TRBV20-1 and TRBJ1-2; D gene unclear. This CDR3 comprises 15 residues. Trimming cost V 2 bases and J 8 bases, with 21 bases left between them. The germline gives CDR1 DFQATT, CDR2 SNEGSKA (reference sequence). The CDR3 DNA reads TGCAGTGCTAGAAAAACAGAGCCCTCCCCTCGCGGCTACACCTTC. Translating gives CSARKTEPSPRGYTF.

There are a few counts of this clonotype. V is TRBV15 and J is TRBJ1-3; D is perhaps TRBD1 (5 bases). Germline V CDR1 and CDR2: LNHNV, YYDKDF (reference sequence). With 8 bases removed from V and 0 bases from J, the gap between germline ends came to 20 bases. This CDR3 region has 17 residues. The chain's CDR3 is CATSRGDQFPSGNTIYF. The CDR3 DNA reads as TGTGCCACCTCCCGGGGGGACCAGTTCCCCTCTGGAAACACCATATATTTT.

This clonotype has a count of ten or more. The J gene is TRBJ2-3, the V gene TRBV5-4, with TRBD2 matching 9 bases. Germline V lookup: CDR1 SGHNT, CDR2 YYREEE (reference sequence). The CDR3 covers 14 residues. V trimming: 6 bases; J trimming: 3 bases; junction bases outside the gene matches: 5. CDR3 in amino acids: CASMAAGGTDTQYF. CDR3 nucleotide sequence: TGTGCCAGCATGGCAGCGGGGGGAACAGATACGCAGTATTTT. Complete variable domain (other parts from reference TRBV5-4 and TRBJ2-3): ETGVTQSPTHLIKTRGQQVTLRCSSQSGHNTVSWYQQALGQGPQFIFQYYREEENGRGNFPPRFSGLQFPNYSSELNVNALELDDSALYLCASMAAGGTDTQYFGPGTRLTVL.

Ten or more counts support this clonotype. The chain employs TRBV3-1 and TRBJ1-1; the D is unclear. The CDR3 loop spans 16 amino acids. Germline V CDR1 and CDR2: LGHDT, YNNKEL (reference sequence). V shed 3 bases and J shed 0 bases, with 14 bases lying between them. The DNA for the CDR3 is TGTGCCAGCAGCCATCTCCCGTACCCAATGAACACTGAAGCTTTCTTT. This translates into CASSHLPYPMNTEAFF.

The V gene is TRBV20-1, the J gene TRBJ2-2; D is ambiguous. CDR3 size: 13 residues. The V and J ends lost 1 base and 4 bases respectively, with 7 bases between them. Per the germline V gene, CDR1 is DFQATT and CDR2 is SNEGSKA (reference sequence). The DNA of the CDR3 is TGCAGTGCTAGAGCGGATTTCACCGGGGAGCTGTTTTTT. Encoded protein: CSARADFTGELFF.

This clonotype has only a few counts. The CDR3, as DNA: TGTGCCAGCAGAAACCGACAGGCATCCTATAATTCACCCCTCCACTTT. This codes for CASRNRQASYNSPLHF. This sequence joins TRBV6-9 and TRBJ1-6; weak D call: TRBD1 (6 bases). From germline, CDR1 is MNHGY and CDR2 SVAAGI. Trimming shortened V by 6 bases and J by 1 base, and 13 bases separated the two germline ends. The CDR3 length is 16 residues.

The chain recombines TRBV5-1 with TRBJ1-1; TRBD1 might be the D (5 bases). The CDR3 extends over 14 amino acids. The germline gives CDR1 SGHRS, CDR2 YFSETQ. Trimming removed 0 bases at V and 7 bases at J, with 13 bases between. The CDR3 loop is CASSLGGVLGEAFF. The CDR3, as DNA: TGCGCCAGCAGCTTGGGGGGGGTGCTGGGTGAAGCTTTCTTT.

This chain uses TRBV6-6 with TRBJ2-5, with D hard to call. Germline V gene lookup returns CDR1 MNHNY and CDR2 SVGAGI (reference sequence). The CDR3 runs to 17 residues. V was pared by 0 bases and J by 5 bases, with 19 bases between. The CDR3 is CASSYSAAPPSEETQYF. The CDR3 DNA sequence: TGTGCCAGCAGTTACTCGGCTGCACCACCCTCCGAGGAGACCCAGTACTTC.

This clonotype was detected a few times. The CDR3 nucleotides read TGTGCCAGCAGCTTCTTACAGGGGAGCGGTGGAAACACCATATATTTT. Translated: CASSFLQGSGGNTIYF. The chain has TRBV5-8 and TRBJ1-3; 7 nucleotides match TRBD1. The V gene's germline CDR1 is SGHTS and CDR2 YDEGEE. With V trimmed by 2 bases and J by 3 bases, 8 bases remained unmatched. This CDR3 contains 16 residues.

The chain recombines TRBV6-1 with TRBJ2-1, with 14 bases identical to TRBD2. The CDR3 loop spans 17 amino acids. V lost 3 bases to trimming and J lost 8 bases; unmatched junction nucleotides: 9. Germline CDR1 reads MNHNS; CDR2 reads SASEGT. The chain's CDR3 is CASSDRLAGGQYDEQFF. CDR3 nucleotide sequence: TGTGCCAGCAGTGATAGACTAGCGGGGGGGCAGTACGATGAGCAGTTCTTC.

This clonotype occurred a few times. This chain uses TRBV28 with TRBJ1-4; 8 nucleotides align to TRBD1. The CDR3 runs to 16 residues. Unmatched junction bases numbered 6, after V lost 5 bases and J lost 1 base. Germline V lookup: CDR1 MDHEN, CDR2 SYDVKM. In nucleotides, the CDR3 is TGTGCCAGCAGTCCCCTGGACAGGGTAACTAATGAAAAACTGTTTTTT. It is translated as CASSPLDRVTNEKLFF.

The CDR3 DNA sequence: TGTGCCACCAGCAAACGAGACGGGGTTAAGACCCAGTACTTC. It translates to CATSKRDGVKTQYF. The V and J genes are TRBV15 and TRBJ2-5; TRBD2 might be the D (5 bases). CDR3 length: 14 amino acids. CDR1 LNHNV and CDR2 YYDKDF come from the germline V gene (reference sequence). The V end was cut by 4 bases, the J end by 6 bases, with 15 bases between.

This chain joins TRBV27 and TRBJ2-4; 9 bases map to TRBD1. Losses at the gene ends were 2 bases for V and 6 bases for J; bases not matched to a gene: 5. This CDR3 is 15 amino acids long. Per the germline V gene, CDR1 is MNHEY and CDR2 is SMNVEV (reference sequence). The CDR3 reads CASSLRQGVANIQYF. DNA of the CDR3: TGTGCCAGCAGTTTACGACAGGGGGTCGCAAACATTCAGTACTTC.

This chain uses TRBV20-1 with TRBJ2-3; TRBD2 is a possible D gene (7 bases). Between the trimmed V and J ends, which lost 5 bases and 0 bases, there was a span of 15 bases. This CDR3 has 15 amino acids. From germline, CDR1 is DFQATT and CDR2 SNEGSKA (reference sequence). CDR3 DNA sequence: TGCAGTGCTCCACCGCGGGGGCCAAGCACAGATACGCAGTATTTT. As protein: CSAPPRGPSTDTQYF.

This rearrangement joins TRBV21-1 to TRBJ2-2. TRBV21-1 counts as a pseudogene. The CDR3 is made up of 12 amino acids. CDR3 loop: CASSNRDGELFF. CDR3 in DNA: TGTGCCAGCAGCAATCGCGACGGGGAGCTGTTTTTT.

The chain carries TRBV7-2 and TRBJ1-2, with D tentatively TRBD1 (6 bases). The CDR3 runs to 12 residues. Trimming pared 5 bases from V and 7 bases from J, leaving 11 bases between. Germline lookup yields CDR1 SGHTA and CDR2 FQGNSA. CDR3 amino acids: CASSRGAGGYTF. The CDR3 DNA is TGTGCCAGCAGCCGGGGGGCGGGTGGCTACACCTTC.

This clonotype was seen a few times. The J gene is TRBJ1-2, the V gene TRBV20-1, with 9 positions matching TRBD1. Losses at the gene ends were 4 bases for V and 10 bases for J; bases not matched to a gene: 10. CDR3 length: 13 amino acids. The germline V gene encodes CDR1 DFQATT and CDR2 SNEGSKA (reference sequence). CDR3 sequence (DNA): TGCAGTGCTACAACAGGGGGCGGGGGGTCCTACACCTTC. This codes for CSATTGGGGSYTF.

The CDR3 loop reads CASSLNGAGDTQYF. The CDR3 DNA is TGTGCCAGCAGCTTAAACGGGGCAGGAGATACGCAGTATTTT. The chain uses TRBV7-9 and TRBJ2-3; either TRBD1 or TRBD2 may fit D (5 bases each). The CDR3 length is 14 residues. The germline CDR1 and CDR2 sequences are SEHNR and FQNEAQ (reference sequence). Deletions cut 2 bases from V and 5 bases from J, with 11 bases between. Using reference TRBV7-9 and TRBJ2-3 for the parts outside the CDR3, the full variable domain is DTGVSQNPRHKITKRGQNVTFRCDPISEHNRLYWYRQTLGQGPEFLTYFQNEAQLEKSRLLSDRFSAERPKGSFSTLEIQRTEQGDSAMYLCASSLNGAGDTQYFGPGTRLTVL.

The chain carries TRBV4-3 and TRBJ1-6; TRBD1 matches at 9 bases. The J segment lost 10 bases and the V segment lost 0 bases, leaving 13 bases of the junction unmatched. The length of the CDR3 is 18 residues. Germline V gives CDR1 LGHNA, CDR2 YSLEER. The CDR3 here is CASSQDHGQGFRVSPLHF. DNA for the CDR3: TGCGCCAGCAGCCAAGACCACGGACAGGGGTTTCGGGTATCACCCCTCCACTTT.

This clonotype showed up just a few times. This chain joins TRBV5-1 and TRBJ1-1; 7 bases match TRBD1. The CDR3 has 15 residues. The germline V gene has CDR1 SGHRS and CDR2 YFSETQ. With V trimmed by 0 bases and J by 5 bases, 7 bases remained unmatched. The CDR3 spells CASSLGQGENTEAFF. As DNA, the CDR3 is TGCGCCAGCAGCTTGGGGCAGGGGGAAAATACTGAAGCTTTCTTT.

V is TRBV5-1 and J is TRBJ2-7, with a possible D match to TRBD1 (6 bases). The germline V gene has CDR1 SGHRS and CDR2 YFSETQ. V was cut by 5 bases and J by 1 base, with 13 bases left in between. This CDR3 is built from 14 residues. CDR3 DNA sequence: TGCGCCAGCAGACCTCGACAGGAATCCTACGAGCAGTACTTC. As protein: CASRPRQESYEQYF.

The chain employs TRBV5-8 and TRBJ2-3; 9 bases fit TRBD1. CDR3 length equals 15 residues. With V trimmed by 5 bases and J by 3 bases, 7 bases remained unmatched. Germline V gene lookup returns CDR1 SGHTS and CDR2 YDEGEE. CDR3: CASSRDRGGTDTQYF. CDR3 nucleotides: TGTGCCAGCAGTCGCGACAGGGGGGGGACAGATACGCAGTATTTT. The full variable domain, completed using reference TRBV5-8 and TRBJ2-3, is EAGVTQSPTHLIKTRGQQATLRCSPISGHTSVYWYQQALGLGLQFLLWYDEGEERNRGNFPPRFSGRQFPNYSSELNVNALELEDSALYLCASSRDRGGTDTQYFGPGTRLTVL.

The V and J genes are TRBV14 and TRBJ1-1; D may be TRBD1 (5 bases). Trimming took 1 base from V and 4 from J, leaving 10 bases between them. Germline V lookup: CDR1 SGHDN, CDR2 FVKESK. The CDR3 spans 14 residues. CDR3 in DNA: TGTGCCAGCAGCCAAGGACAGTTCGTCACTGAAGCTTTCTTT. This codes for CASSQGQFVTEAFF.

This clonotype turned up a few times. The CDR3 region has the DNA TGCAGTGCTAGAGACTCCACCAGGGATAATGAGCAGTTCTTC. Amino acid sequence: CSARDSTRDNEQFF. This chain links TRBV20-1 with TRBJ2-1; possible D gene TRBD1, 5 bases. CDR3 length equals 14 residues. CDR1 DFQATT and CDR2 SNEGSKA come from the germline V gene (reference sequence). The V gene lost 0 bases and the J gene lost 7 bases, with 13 bases spanning the gap.